These 32 T cell receptor beta chains originate from one sample sequenced in a study of beta chain features in type 1 diabetes. Reverse transcription of all isolated RNA meant that expressed TCRB transcripts were sequenced. The protocol was immunoSEQ multiplex PCR, while the TCRdb copy is restricted to in-frame clones and leaves out a portion. The sample lists just over 450,000 clones, about 30% seen once, with around 0.065% in the top ten. The source material was naive CD4+ T cells from blood. Receptors originate from a man between 18 and 29 years old in good health.

The V call is TRBV29-1, the J call TRBJ2-3, with 7 positions matching TRBD1. This CDR3 is 15 amino acids long. Germline CDR1 reads SQVTM; CDR2 reads ANQGSEA. J gave up 4 bases and V 7 bases, and 14 bases lay outside the gene matches. Here the CDR3 reads CSAKRPGTEADTQYF. The CDR3 DNA is TGCAGCGCAAAACGTCCCGGGACAGAGGCAGATACGCAGTATTTT.

The chain carries TRBV25-1 and TRBJ1-5, with TRBD1 as a possible D gene (5 bases). The germline V and J ends were trimmed by 3 bases and 5 bases, with 11 bases remaining between them. Germline-derived CDR1 and CDR2 are MGHDK and SYGVNS. This CDR3 has 14 residues. DNA for the CDR3: TGTGCCAGCAGTGACGCAGGGAGCGATCAGCCCCAGCATTTT. Translating gives CASSDAGSDQPQHF.

The chain has TRBV2 and TRBJ2-7; TRBD1 matches at 7 bases. This CDR3 has 13 residues. Germline assignment: CDR1 SNHLY and CDR2 FYNNEI. V lost 8 bases to trimming and J lost 5 bases; unmatched junction nucleotides: 9. In DNA form, the CDR3 reads TGTGCCAGCCGGGACAGTTACTACGACGAGCAGTACTTC. This gives the protein CASRDSYYDEQYF.

This clone showed up just a few times. V is TRBV5-6 and J is TRBJ2-7; 9 bases map to TRBD2. This CDR3 spans 14 amino acids. V lost 3 bases to trimming and J lost 3 bases; unmatched junction nucleotides: 4. The V gene's germline CDR1 is SGHDT and CDR2 YYEEEE. CDR3 residues: CASSSSGKSYEQYF. The CDR3 region has the DNA TGTGCCAGCAGCTCTAGCGGGAAAAGCTACGAGCAGTACTTC.

The rearrangement joins TRBV7-9 to TRBJ2-1; 12 bases map to TRBD2. Unmatched junction bases numbered 12, after V lost 5 bases and J lost 10 bases. The CDR3 consists of 16 residues. The germline V gene encodes CDR1 SEHNR and CDR2 FQNEAQ (reference sequence). The CDR3 here is CASSTPLAGGPEEQFF. The CDR3 region has the DNA TGTGCCAGCAGCACCCCGCTAGCGGGAGGGCCGGAGGAGCAGTTCTTC.

The sample holds a few counts of this clone. The V call is TRBV7-3, the J call TRBJ2-3, with D possibly being TRBD1 or TRBD2 (5 bases each). V dropped 5 bases and J dropped 10 bases, with 25 bases sitting between them. The CDR3 covers 16 residues. Germline loops: CDR1 SGHTA, CDR2 FQGTGA. The CDR3 region is CASSPSLARGERAQYF. The CDR3 DNA reads TGTGCCAGCAGCCCCAGTCTGGCGCGAGGGGAGAGGGCGCAGTATTTT.

The genes are TRBV4-3 and TRBJ2-7, with 7 bases identical to TRBD1. Germline V lookup: CDR1 LGHNA, CDR2 YSLEER. The CDR3 is 17 residues long. With V trimmed by 3 bases and J by 2 bases, 13 bases remained unmatched. CDR3 in amino acids: CASSHQRGWDSAYEQYF. The CDR3 nucleotides are TGCGCCAGCAGCCACCAAAGAGGTTGGGACAGCGCCTACGAGCAGTACTTC.

V and J are TRBV7-3 and TRBJ2-3, with a weak D call TRBD1 (6 bases). This CDR3 is 14 amino acids long. V shed 5 bases and J shed 4 bases, with 13 bases lying between them. The V gene's germline CDR1 is SGHTA and CDR2 FQGTGA. The CDR3 reads CASSLHRDADTQYF. The DNA of the CDR3 is TGTGCCAGCAGCCTTCACAGGGATGCAGATACGCAGTATTTT.

The chain joins TRBV29-1 to TRBJ2-5, with 12 bases matching TRBD2. The CDR3 runs 13 residues. Germline V gene lookup returns CDR1 SQVTM and CDR2 ANQGSEA. The V segment lost 4 bases and the J segment 6 bases; nucleotides outside the gene matches: 3. In DNA form, the CDR3 reads TGCAGCGTTGGGACTAGCGGGACAAAGACCCAGTACTTC. Amino acids: CSVGTSGTKTQYF. The entire variable domain, with the rest obtained from reference TRBV29-1 and TRBJ2-5, is as follows: SAVISQKPSRDICQRGTSLTIQCQVDSQVTMMFWYRQQPGQSLTLIATANQGSEATYESGFVIDKFPISRPNLTFSTLTVSNMSPEDSSIYLCSVGTSGTKTQYFGPGTRLLVL.

V gene TRBV7-2 combines with J gene TRBJ2-2, with TRBD2 matching 12 bases. The CDR3 is 16 residues long. CDR1 is SGHTA and CDR2 is FQGNSA in the germline V gene. J lost 8 bases, V lost 5 bases, and 9 bases had no gene match. This CDR3 reads CASSPPSGRAVGELFF. Written as DNA, the CDR3 is TGTGCCAGCAGCCCCCCTAGCGGGAGGGCCGTAGGGGAGCTGTTTTTT.

CDR3 bases: TGCGCCAGCAGCTTTACGAGGGGCGACTCAGATACGCAGTATTTT. It yields the protein CASSFTRGDSDTQYF. The rearrangement links TRBV5-1 to TRBJ2-3; D assignment may be TRBD1 or TRBD2 (5 bases each). The CDR3 totals 15 residues. Trimming cost V 2 bases and J 4 bases, with 14 bases left between them. Germline values: CDR1 SGHRS, CDR2 YFSETQ.

This clone has just a few counts. Other DNA sequences in this specimen translate into the identical CDR3. The V gene is TRBV15, the J gene TRBJ1-5; D not certain. The CDR3 is made up of 12 amino acids. Trimming left V 1 base short and J 7 bases short, with 5 bases between. Germline CDR1 is LNHNV and CDR2 is YYDKDF (reference sequence). CDR3 protein: CATSRVGQPQHF. CDR3 in DNA: TGTGCCACCAGCAGAGTTGGACAGCCCCAGCATTTT. The complete variable domain, with remaining parts taken from reference TRBV15 and TRBJ1-5, reads DAMVIQNPRYQVTQFGKPVTLSCSQTLNHNVMYWYQQKSSQAPKLLFHYYDKDFNNEADTPDNFQSRRPNTSFCFLDIRSPGLGDTAMYLCATSRVGQPQHFGDGTRLSIL.

The V call is TRBV13, the J call TRBJ2-3, with D possibly being TRBD1 (5 bases). CDR3 length: 14 amino acids. The ends were cut back, 4 bases at V and 0 bases at J, with 8 bases in the middle. Germline CDR1 is PRHDT and CDR2 is FYEKMQ (reference sequence). CDR3 sequence (DNA): TGTGCCAGCAGCTCAGGGTCTAGCACAGATACGCAGTATTTT. This translates into CASSSGSSTDTQYF.

J is TRBJ2-7 and V is TRBV18, with 9 bases identical to TRBD1. Trimming at V came to 3 bases and at J to 5 bases, leaving 5 bases not matched to a gene. Germline CDR1 is KGHSH and CDR2 is LQKENI. This CDR3 comprises 14 residues. The CDR3 DNA reads as TGTGCCAGCTCACCGGACAGGGGAGGTAACGAGCAGTACTTC. Its protein is CASSPDRGGNEQYF.

V usage is TRBV25-1 and J usage is TRBJ2-2; D perhaps matches TRBD1 (5 bases). Germline lookup yields CDR1 MGHDK and CDR2 SYGVNS. V lost 1 base and J lost 4, with 7 bases in between. This CDR3 comprises 14 residues. The CDR3 is CASSESGFTGELFF. DNA of the CDR3: TGTGCCAGCAGTGAATCAGGGTTCACCGGGGAGCTGTTTTTT.

The chain uses TRBV9 and TRBJ2-5, with TRBD1 as a possible D gene (8 bases). This CDR3 region has 17 residues. Trimming shortened V by 3 bases and J by 4 bases, and 22 bases separated the two germline ends. Germline lookup yields CDR1 SGDLS and CDR2 YYNGEE. Here the CDR3 reads CASSAFGQGGGRETQYF. The CDR3 nucleotides read TGTGCCAGCAGCGCCTTTGGACAGGGAGGGGGACGAGAGACCCAGTACTTC.

This chain joins TRBV5-4 and TRBJ2-7; the match to TRBD2 covers 8 bases. The CDR3 spans 15 residues. Germline CDR1 reads SGHNT; CDR2 reads YYREEE (reference sequence). Trimming removed 0 bases from V and 2 bases from J; junction bases left unmatched: 4. The CDR3 DNA sequence: TGTGCCAGCAGCTTGGAGACTAGCGTTGCCTACGAGCAGTACTTC. Translating gives CASSLETSVAYEQYF.

The chain carries TRBV5-1 and TRBJ1-4, with D hard to call. This CDR3 is 15 amino acids long. Looked up from germline, CDR1 is SGHRS and CDR2 is YFSETQ. V shed 4 bases and J shed 5 bases, with 15 bases lying between them. The CDR3 DNA follows: TGCGCCAGCAGCCCAACGGGAACCTCCAATGAAAAACTGTTTTTT. It translates to CASSPTGTSNEKLFF.

This clone was seen more than once but under ten times. The gene calls are TRBV5-1 and TRBJ2-1, with TRBD1 as a possible D gene (6 bases). Germline values: CDR1 SGHRS, CDR2 YFSETQ. CDR3 length: 12 residues. The ends were cut back, 4 bases at V and 14 bases at J, with 16 bases in the middle. CDR3 nucleotide sequence: TGCGCCAGCAGCGACACCGGACAGAGGAAGTTCTTC. Protein sequence: CASSDTGQRKFF.

The sample holds a few counts of this clone. This chain connects TRBV10-3 to TRBJ1-1; D possibly corresponds to TRBD1 (5 bases). CDR1 and CDR2 from the germline V gene are ENHRY and SYGVKD. V gave up 6 bases and J gave up 1 base, with 9 bases separating them. There are 13 residues in the CDR3. The CDR3 DNA sequence: TGTGCCATCAGCAGGGACCCGAACACTGAAGCTTTCTTT. Encoded protein: CAISRDPNTEAFF.

This rearrangement joins TRBV4-1 to TRBJ2-1; maybe TRBD1 (6 bases). This CDR3 region has 16 residues. Germline values: CDR1 MGHRA, CDR2 YSYEKL. The V end was cut by 3 bases, the J end by 6 bases, with 18 bases between. CDR3 bases: TGCGCCAGCAGCCAGACTCCGACGACAGGCCCCAATGAGCAGTTCTTC. It codes for CASSQTPTTGPNEQFF.

This clone was observed a few times. The CDR3 region is CSVEGSSEQYF. The CDR3 nucleotides read TGCAGCGTTGAAGGGAGTAGCGAGCAGTACTTC. This sequence joins TRBV29-1 and TRBJ2-7; D gene unclear. This CDR3 comprises 11 residues. The germline V and J ends were trimmed by 1 base and 6 bases, with 7 bases remaining between them. Germline V gene lookup returns CDR1 SQVTM and CDR2 ANQGSEA.

This chain links TRBV7-9 with TRBJ1-1; D remains ambiguous. Trimming took off 2 bases at V and 5 bases at J, with 9 bases between the two ends. The CDR3 contains 13 residues. Germline V gene sequence: CDR1 SEHNR, CDR2 FQNEAQ (reference sequence). The CDR3 loop is CASSLYAGTEAFF. Written as DNA, the CDR3 is TGTGCCAGCAGCTTATACGCTGGAACTGAAGCTTTCTTT.

This clone appeared a few times. The chain employs TRBV19 and TRBJ2-7; no clear D gene. The germline CDR1 and CDR2 sequences are LNHDA and SQIVND (reference sequence). The V gene lost 3 bases and the J gene lost 2 bases, with 11 bases spanning the gap. This CDR3 spans 14 amino acids. The CDR3 spells CASSILDGPYEQYF. The CDR3 DNA is TGTGCCAGTAGTATTCTCGATGGACCCTACGAGCAGTACTTC.

This clone has more than one count but fewer than ten. The chain employs TRBV7-2 and TRBJ2-3, with 8 positions matching TRBD2. The CDR3 loop spans 16 amino acids. Trimming at V came to 7 bases and at J to 2 bases, leaving 11 bases not matched to a gene. Germline CDR1 reads SGHTA; CDR2 reads FQGNSA. CDR3 DNA sequence: TGTGCCAGCACCCCCGGCCTAGCGGGTGTCACAGATACGCAGTATTTT. It yields the protein CASTPGLAGVTDTQYF.

The chain carries TRBV6-4 and TRBJ2-5; TRBD2 agrees at 8 bases. The CDR3 runs to 13 residues. Germline lookup yields CDR1 MRHNA and CDR2 SNTAGT. The V and J ends lost 6 bases and 9 bases, in that order; junction bases with no gene match: 9. DNA of the CDR3: TGTGCCAGCAGCCTCACTAGCGGCGGGGCCCAGTACTTC. This sequence encodes CASSLTSGGAQYF.

V usage is TRBV10-3 and J usage is TRBJ2-1, with 13 nucleotides matching TRBD2. This CDR3 spans 14 amino acids. The trim removed 6 bases at V and 8 bases at J, leaving 4 bases unmatched. Germline V gene sequence: CDR1 ENHRY, CDR2 SYGVKD. The CDR3 is CAIRGTSGIHEQFF. CDR3 sequence (DNA): TGTGCCATCAGGGGGACTAGCGGGATCCATGAGCAGTTCTTC.

This chain connects TRBV10-3 to TRBJ2-3, with D perhaps matching TRBD2 (6 bases). Germline V lookup: CDR1 ENHRY, CDR2 SYGVKD. Between the trimmed V and J ends, which lost 5 bases and 2 bases, there was a span of 17 bases. The CDR3 is 16 residues long. CDR3 in DNA: TGTGCCATCAGTCCCGGGGACTGGTCCGTCACAGATACGCAGTATTTT. Its translation is CAISPGDWSVTDTQYF.

This chain uses TRBV9 with TRBJ2-7; D might be TRBD2 (6 bases). The length of the CDR3 is 15 residues. Germline V CDR1 and CDR2: SGDLS, YYNGEE. V was cut by 2 bases and J by 4 bases, with 16 bases left in between. Here the CDR3 DNA reads TGTGCCAGCAGCGTGAGAGGCCTAGGAGGGTACGAGCAGTACTTC. It yields the protein CASSVRGLGGYEQYF. Together with reference TRBV9 and TRBJ2-7, the CDR3 gives the full variable domain: DSGVTQTPKHLITATGQRVTLRCSPRSGDLSVYWYQQSLDQGLQFLIQYYNGEERAKGNILERFSAQQFPDLHSELNLSSLELGDSALYFCASSVRGLGGYEQYFGPGTRLTVT.

The sample holds a few counts of this clone. The chain employs TRBV29-1 and TRBJ2-2; unclear D gene. Per germline, CDR1 SQVTM and CDR2 ANQGSEA. Between the trimmed V and J ends, which lost 7 bases and 5 bases, there was a span of 8 bases. This CDR3 contains 11 residues. The CDR3 region has the DNA TGCAGCGCAGCCACGACCGGGGAGCTGTTTTTT. This sequence encodes CSAATTGELFF.

This clone has more than one count but fewer than ten. CDR3 sequence (DNA): TGTGCCAGCAGCGTAGCACTACCCAGCACAGATACGCAGTATTTT. Its protein product is CASSVALPSTDTQYF. The chain employs TRBV9 and TRBJ2-3; D is unclear. The CDR3 runs 15 residues. Germline V gives CDR1 SGDLS, CDR2 YYNGEE. With 0 bases removed from V and 0 bases from J, the gap between germline ends came to 8 bases.

This clone was seen a single time. This CDR3 is CASSPSQSGANVLTF. The CDR3 DNA reads TGTGCCAGCTCACCATCCCAAAGTGGGGCCAACGTCCTGACTTTC. This chain links TRBV18 with TRBJ2-6; no reliable D call. Trimming stripped 2 bases from V and 3 bases from J, with 8 bases between. Germline CDR1 and CDR2: KGHSH and LQKENI. The CDR3 consists of 15 residues.